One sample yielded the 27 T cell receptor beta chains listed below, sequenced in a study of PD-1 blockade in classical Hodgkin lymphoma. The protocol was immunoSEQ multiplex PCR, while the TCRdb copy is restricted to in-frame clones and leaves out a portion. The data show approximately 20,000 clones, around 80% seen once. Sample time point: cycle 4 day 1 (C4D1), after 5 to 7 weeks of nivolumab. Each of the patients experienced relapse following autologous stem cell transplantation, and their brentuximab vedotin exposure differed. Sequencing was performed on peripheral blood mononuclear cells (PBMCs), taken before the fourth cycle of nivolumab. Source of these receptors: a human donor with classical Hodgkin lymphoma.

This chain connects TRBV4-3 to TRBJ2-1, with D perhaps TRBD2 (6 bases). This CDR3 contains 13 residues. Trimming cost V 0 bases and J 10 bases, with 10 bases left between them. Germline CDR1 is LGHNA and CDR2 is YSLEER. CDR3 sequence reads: CASSQEYRGEQFF. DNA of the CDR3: TGCGCCAGCAGCCAAGAATACCGGGGGGAGCAGTTCTTC.

The CDR3, as DNA: TGTGCCAGTAGTAGACAGAACACTGAAGCTTTCTTT. Translated: CASSRQNTEAFF. The chain combines TRBV19 with TRBJ1-1; D is uncertain. Germline loops: CDR1 LNHDA, CDR2 SQIVND (reference sequence). The CDR3 spans 12 residues. Trimming removed 4 bases at V and 1 base at J, with 4 bases between.

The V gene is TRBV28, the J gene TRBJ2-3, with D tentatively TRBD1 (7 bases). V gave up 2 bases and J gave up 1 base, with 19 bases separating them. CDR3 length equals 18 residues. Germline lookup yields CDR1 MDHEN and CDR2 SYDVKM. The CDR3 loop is CASSLLQGRRMGTDTQYF. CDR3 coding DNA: TGTGCCAGCAGTTTACTACAGGGGAGGCGTATGGGCACAGATACGCAGTATTTT.

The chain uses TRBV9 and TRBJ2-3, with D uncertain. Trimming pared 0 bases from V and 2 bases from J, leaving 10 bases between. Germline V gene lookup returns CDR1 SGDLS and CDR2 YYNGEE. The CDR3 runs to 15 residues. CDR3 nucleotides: TGTGCCAGCAGCGTAGACGGGCCGGACACAGATACGCAGTATTTT. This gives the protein CASSVDGPDTDTQYF.

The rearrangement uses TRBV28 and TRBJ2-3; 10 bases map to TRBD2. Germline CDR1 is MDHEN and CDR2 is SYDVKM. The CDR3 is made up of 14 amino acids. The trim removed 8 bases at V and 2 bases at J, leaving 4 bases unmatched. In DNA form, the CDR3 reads TGTGCCAGCGCTAGCGGGGGCCTCACAGATACGCAGTATTTT. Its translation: CASASGGLTDTQYF.

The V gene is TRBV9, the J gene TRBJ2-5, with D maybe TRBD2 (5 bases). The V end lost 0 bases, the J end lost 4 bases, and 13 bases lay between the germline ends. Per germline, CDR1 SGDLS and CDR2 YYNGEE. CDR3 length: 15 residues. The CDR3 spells CASSVAMDRGETQYF. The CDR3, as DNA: TGTGCCAGCAGCGTAGCGATGGACCGGGGAGAGACCCAGTACTTC.

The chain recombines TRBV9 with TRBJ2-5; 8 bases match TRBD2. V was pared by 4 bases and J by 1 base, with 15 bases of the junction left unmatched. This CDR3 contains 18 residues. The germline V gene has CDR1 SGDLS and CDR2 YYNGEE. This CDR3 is CASSPRGGTSWGQETQYF. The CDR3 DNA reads TGTGCCAGCAGCCCCCGAGGGGGGACTAGTTGGGGCCAAGAGACCCAGTACTTC.

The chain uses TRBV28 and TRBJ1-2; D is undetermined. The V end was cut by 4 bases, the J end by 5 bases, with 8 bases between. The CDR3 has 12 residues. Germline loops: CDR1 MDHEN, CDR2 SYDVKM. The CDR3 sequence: CASSSGNYGYTF. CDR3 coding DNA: TGTGCCAGCAGTTCTGGGAATTATGGCTACACCTTC.

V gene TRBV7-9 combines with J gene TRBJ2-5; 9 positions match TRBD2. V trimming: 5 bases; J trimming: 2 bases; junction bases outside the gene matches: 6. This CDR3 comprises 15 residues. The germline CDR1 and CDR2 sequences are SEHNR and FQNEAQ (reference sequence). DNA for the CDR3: TGTGCCAGCAGCCCAGCTGCGGGGGGGCAAGAGACCCAGTACTTC. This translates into CASSPAAGGQETQYF.

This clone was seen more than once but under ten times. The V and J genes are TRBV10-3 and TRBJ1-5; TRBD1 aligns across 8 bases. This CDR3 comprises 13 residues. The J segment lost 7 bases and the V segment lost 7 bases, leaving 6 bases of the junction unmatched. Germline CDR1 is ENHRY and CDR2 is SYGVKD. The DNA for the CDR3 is TGTGCCATCAATCAGGGGGCTGGGCAGCCCCAGCATTTT. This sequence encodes CAINQGAGQPQHF.

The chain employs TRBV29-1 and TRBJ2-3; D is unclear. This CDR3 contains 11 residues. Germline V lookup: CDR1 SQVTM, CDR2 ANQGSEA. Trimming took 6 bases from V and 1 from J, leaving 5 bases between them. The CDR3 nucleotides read TGCAGCGTCCAAGGCACAGATACGCAGTATTTT. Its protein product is CSVQGTDTQYF.

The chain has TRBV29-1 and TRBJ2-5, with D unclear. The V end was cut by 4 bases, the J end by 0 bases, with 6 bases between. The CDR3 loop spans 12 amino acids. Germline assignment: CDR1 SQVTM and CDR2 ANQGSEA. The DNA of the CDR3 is TGCAGCGTTGTTCCGGACCAAGAGACCCAGTACTTC. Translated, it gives CSVVPDQETQYF. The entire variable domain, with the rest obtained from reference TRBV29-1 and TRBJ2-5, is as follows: SAVISQKPSRDICQRGTSLTIQCQVDSQVTMMFWYRQQPGQSLTLIATANQGSEATYESGFVIDKFPISRPNLTFSTLTVSNMSPEDSSIYLCSVVPDQETQYFGPGTRLLVL.

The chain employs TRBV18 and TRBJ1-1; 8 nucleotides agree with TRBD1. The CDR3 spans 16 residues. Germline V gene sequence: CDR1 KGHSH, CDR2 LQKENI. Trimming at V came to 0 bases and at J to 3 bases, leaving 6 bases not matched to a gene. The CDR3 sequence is CASSPPLGQGHTEAFF. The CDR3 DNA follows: TGTGCCAGCTCACCACCGCTTGGACAGGGACACACTGAAGCTTTCTTT.

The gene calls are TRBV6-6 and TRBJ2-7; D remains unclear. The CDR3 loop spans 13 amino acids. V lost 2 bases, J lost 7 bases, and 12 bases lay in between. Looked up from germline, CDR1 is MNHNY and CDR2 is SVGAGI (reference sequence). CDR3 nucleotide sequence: TGTGCCAGCAGTTACGACGAACTGGGGGAGCAGTACGTC. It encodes CASSYDELGEQYV.

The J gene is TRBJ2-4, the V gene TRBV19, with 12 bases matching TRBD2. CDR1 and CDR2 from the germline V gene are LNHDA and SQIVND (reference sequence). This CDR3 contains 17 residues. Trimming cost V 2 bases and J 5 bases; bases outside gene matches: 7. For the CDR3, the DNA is TGTGCCAGTAGTATATCCTCCCTAGCGGGAGGGCAAAACATTCAGTACTTC. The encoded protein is CASSISSLAGGQNIQYF.

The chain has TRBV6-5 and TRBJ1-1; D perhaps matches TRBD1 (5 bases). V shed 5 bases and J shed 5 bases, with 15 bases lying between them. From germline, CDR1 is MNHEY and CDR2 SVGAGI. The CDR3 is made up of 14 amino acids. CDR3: CASSPGRGGTEAFF. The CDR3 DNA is TGTGCCAGCAGTCCCGGCCGGGGGGGGACTGAAGCTTTCTTT.

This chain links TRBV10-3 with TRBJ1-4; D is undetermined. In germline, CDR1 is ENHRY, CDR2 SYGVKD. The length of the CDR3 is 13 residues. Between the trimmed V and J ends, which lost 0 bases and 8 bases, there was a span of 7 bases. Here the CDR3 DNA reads TGTGCCATCAGTGAGTCGACTCAGGAAAAACTGTTTTTT. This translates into CAISESTQEKLFF.

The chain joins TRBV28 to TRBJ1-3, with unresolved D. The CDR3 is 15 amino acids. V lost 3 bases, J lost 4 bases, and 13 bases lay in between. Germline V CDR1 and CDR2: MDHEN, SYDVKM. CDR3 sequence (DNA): TGTGCCAGCAGTTTCTTCGGTCCTGGAGGAAACACCATATATTTT. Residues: CASSFFGPGGNTIYF.

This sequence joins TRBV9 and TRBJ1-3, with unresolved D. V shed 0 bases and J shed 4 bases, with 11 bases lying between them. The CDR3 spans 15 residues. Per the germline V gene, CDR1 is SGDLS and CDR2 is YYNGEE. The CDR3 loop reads CASSVEVGTGNTIYF. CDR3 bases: TGTGCCAGCAGCGTAGAAGTGGGTACAGGAAACACCATATATTTT.

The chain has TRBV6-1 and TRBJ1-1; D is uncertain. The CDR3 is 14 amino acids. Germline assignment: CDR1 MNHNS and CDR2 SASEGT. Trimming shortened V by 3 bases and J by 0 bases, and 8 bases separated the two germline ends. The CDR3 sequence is CASSEEVLNTEAFF. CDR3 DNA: TGTGCCAGCAGTGAGGAGGTTTTGAACACTGAAGCTTTCTTT.

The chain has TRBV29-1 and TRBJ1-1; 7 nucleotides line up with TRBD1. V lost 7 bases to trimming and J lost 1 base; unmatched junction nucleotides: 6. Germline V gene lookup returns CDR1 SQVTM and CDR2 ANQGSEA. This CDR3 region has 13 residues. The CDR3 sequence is CSARQGANTEAFF. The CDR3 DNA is TGCAGCGCTAGACAGGGCGCGAACACTGAAGCTTTCTTT.

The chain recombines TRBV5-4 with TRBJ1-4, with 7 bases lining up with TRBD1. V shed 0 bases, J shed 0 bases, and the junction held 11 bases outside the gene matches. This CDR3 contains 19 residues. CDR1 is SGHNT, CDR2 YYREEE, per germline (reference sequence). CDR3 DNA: TGTGCCAGCAGCTTGGTCCCGGGACAGAGGCACCCAACTAATGAAAAACTGTTTTTT. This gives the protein CASSLVPGQRHPTNEKLFF.

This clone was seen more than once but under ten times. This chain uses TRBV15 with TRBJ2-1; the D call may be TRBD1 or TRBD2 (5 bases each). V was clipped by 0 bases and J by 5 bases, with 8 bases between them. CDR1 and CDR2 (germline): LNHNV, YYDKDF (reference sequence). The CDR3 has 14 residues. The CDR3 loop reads CATSRDGGNNEQFF. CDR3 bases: TGTGCCACCAGCAGAGATGGGGGTAACAATGAGCAGTTCTTC.

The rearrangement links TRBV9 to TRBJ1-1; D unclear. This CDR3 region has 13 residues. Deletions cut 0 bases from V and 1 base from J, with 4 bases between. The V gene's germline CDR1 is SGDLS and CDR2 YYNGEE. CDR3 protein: CASSVDANTEAFF. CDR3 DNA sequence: TGTGCCAGCAGCGTAGATGCGAACACTGAAGCTTTCTTT.

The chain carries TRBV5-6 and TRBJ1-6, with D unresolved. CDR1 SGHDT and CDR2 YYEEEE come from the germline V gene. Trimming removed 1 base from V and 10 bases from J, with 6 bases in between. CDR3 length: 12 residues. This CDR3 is CASSLIQSPLHF. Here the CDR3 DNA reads TGTGCCAGCAGCTTGATCCAATCACCCCTCCACTTT.

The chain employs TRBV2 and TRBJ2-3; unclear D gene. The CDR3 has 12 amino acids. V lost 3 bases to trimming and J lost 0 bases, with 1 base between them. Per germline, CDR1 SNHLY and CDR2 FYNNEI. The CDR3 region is CASSDSTDTQYF. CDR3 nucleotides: TGTGCCAGCAGTGACAGCACAGATACGCAGTATTTT.

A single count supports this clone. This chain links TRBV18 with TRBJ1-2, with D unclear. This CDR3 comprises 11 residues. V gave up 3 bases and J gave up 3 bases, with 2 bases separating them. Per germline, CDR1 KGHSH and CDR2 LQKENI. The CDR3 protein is CASSPDYGYTF. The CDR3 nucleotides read TGTGCCAGCTCACCGGACTATGGCTACACCTTC.